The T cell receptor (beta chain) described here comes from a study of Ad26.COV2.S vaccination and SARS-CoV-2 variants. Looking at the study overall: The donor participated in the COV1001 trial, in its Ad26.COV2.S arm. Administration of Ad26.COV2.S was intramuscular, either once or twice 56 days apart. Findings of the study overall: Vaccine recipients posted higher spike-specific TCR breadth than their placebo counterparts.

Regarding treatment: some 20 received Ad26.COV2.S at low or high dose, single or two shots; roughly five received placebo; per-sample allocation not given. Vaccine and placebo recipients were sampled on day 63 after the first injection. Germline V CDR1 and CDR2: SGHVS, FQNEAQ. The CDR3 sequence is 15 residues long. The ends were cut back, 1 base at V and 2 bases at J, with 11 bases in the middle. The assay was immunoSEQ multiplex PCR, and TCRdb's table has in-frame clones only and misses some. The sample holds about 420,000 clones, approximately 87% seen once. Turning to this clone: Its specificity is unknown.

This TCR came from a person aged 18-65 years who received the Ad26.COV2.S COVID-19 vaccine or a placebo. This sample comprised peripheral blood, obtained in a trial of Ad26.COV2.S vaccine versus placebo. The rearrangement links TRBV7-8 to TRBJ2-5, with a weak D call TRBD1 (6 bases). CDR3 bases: TGTGCCAGCAGCTTAGGAAGGGGGATACAAGAGACCCAGTACTTC. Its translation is CASSLGRGIQETQYF.